This T cell receptor beta chain is from a study of blood T cell repertoires in COVID-19. Overall study context: The United States, Italy and Spain were the sources of the acute and convalescent COVID-19 samples.

In the authors' methods: Amplification of reference gene primers provided the estimated nucleated cell counts. Method: immunoSEQ multiplex PCR; TCRdb's copy keeps in-frame clones and lacks some. D and trimming come from the DNA, and the V and J calls and clone size come from that table. Of under 45,000 clones in the sample, 70% to 90% were seen once. CDR1 and CDR2 from the germline V gene are SGDLS and YYNGEE. With 3 bases removed from V and 4 bases from J, the gap between germline ends came to 25 bases. The CDR3 runs 18 residues. Source material: peripheral blood. This receptor was obtained from a man in his sixties with acute or convalescent COVID-19. This chain uses TRBV9 with TRBJ1-2; the D gene is possibly TRBD1 (6 bases). The CDR3 is CASSAGGTTAAKFYGYTF. The CDR3 region has the DNA TGTGCCAGCAGCGCGGGGGGCACGACAGCTGCTAAATTCTATGGCTACACCTTC.